This record looks at one T cell receptor (beta chain) sequence and its context. Its antigen is currently unknown. These data originate in a study of T cell responses to AZD1222 COVID-19 vaccine. Regarding the study as a whole: The donor group comprised mostly white British people and more females; the analysis possibly underestimated clonal diversity.

Trimming cost V 2 bases and J 0 bases, with 8 bases left between them. CDR1 and CDR2 (germline): SGHRS, YFSETQ. There are 15 residues in the CDR3. The assay was immunoSEQ multiplex PCR, and TCRdb's table has in-frame clones only and misses some. The sample has roughly 120,000 clones; approximately 90% are singletons. This TCR was recovered from an adult who received the AZD1222 COVID-19 vaccine. The gene calls are TRBV5-1 and TRBJ2-2; D remains ambiguous. The sequences come from peripheral blood, collected 28 days after the second AZD1222 dose. The CDR3 spells CASSFSVPNTGELFF. CDR3 DNA: TGCGCCAGCAGCTTCAGCGTACCGAACACCGGGGAGCTGTTTTTT.